This TCR beta chain was captured in a study of T cell repertoires in cytomegalovirus infection. The overall study: A matching HLA type, together with CMV infection, was signaled by public TCR beta signatures. Findings and limits, study-wide: It was HLA-C-restricted CMV-specific TCR beta clonotypes that dominated the response ex vivo.

In this sample, this clonotype turned up a few times. Antigen specificity is unknown. TCRdb processed the reads anew with MiXCR; each CDR3 protein has one entry. In the table there are fewer than 850,000 distinct CDR3 sequences, just under 30% of which are singletons. This material consisted of cultured CD8+ T cells from PBMCs, taken from culture after CMV antigen stimulation. This sequence was found in a human donor in good health (CMV status not recorded). Some clones in this sample may be carry-over from other donors' samples.

Here the CDR3 reads CSADGRGRTGGTYGYTF. CDR3 coding DNA: TGCAGTGCGGACGGTCGGGGTCGGACAGGGGGCACCTATGGCTACACCTTC. V and J are TRBV20-1 and TRBJ1-2; 11 nucleotides match TRBD1. Germline CDR1 reads DFQATT; CDR2 reads SNEGSKA (reference sequence). V shed 6 bases and J 4 bases; nucleotides not matched to a gene: 16. The CDR3 runs 17 residues.